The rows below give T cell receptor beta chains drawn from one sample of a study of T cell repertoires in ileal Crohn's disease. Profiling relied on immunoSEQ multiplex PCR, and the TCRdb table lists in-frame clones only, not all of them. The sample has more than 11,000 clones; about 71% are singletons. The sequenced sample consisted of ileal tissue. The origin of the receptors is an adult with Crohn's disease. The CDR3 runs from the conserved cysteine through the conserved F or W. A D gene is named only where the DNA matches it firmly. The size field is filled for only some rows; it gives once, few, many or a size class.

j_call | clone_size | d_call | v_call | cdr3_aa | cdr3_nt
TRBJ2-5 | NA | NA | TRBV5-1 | CASTLLAVAGETQYF | TGCGCCAGCACTCTTTTAGCGGTGGCTGGAGAGACCCAGTACTTC
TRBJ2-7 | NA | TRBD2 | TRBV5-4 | CASKPGLGPREQYF | TGTGCCAGCAAACCGGGACTAGGGCCCCGCGAGCAGTACTTC
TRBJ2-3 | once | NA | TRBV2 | CASRASSYTDTQYF | TGTGCCAGCAGGGCGAGCAGCTACACAGATACGCAGTATTTT
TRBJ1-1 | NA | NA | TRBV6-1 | CASSVERNTEAFF | TGTGCCAGCAGTGTGGAACGGAACACTGAAGCTTTCTTT
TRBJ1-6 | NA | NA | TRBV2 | CASSEGGSYNSPLHF | TGTGCCAGCAGTGAAGGAGGCTCCTATAATTCACCCCTCCACTTT
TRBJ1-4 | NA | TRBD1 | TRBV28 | CASSLGDRVNEKLFF | TGTGCCAGCAGTTTAGGGGACAGAGTTAATGAAAAACTGTTTTTT
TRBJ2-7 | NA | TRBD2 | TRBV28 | CASTPLGRAGVSYEQYF | TGTGCCAGCACCCCCCTTGGCCGGGCGGGGGTATCCTACGAGCAGTACTTC
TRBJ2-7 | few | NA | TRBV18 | CASSPVKQRLGTEYF | TGTGCCAGCTCACCCGTAAAGCAGCGCCTCGGGACGGAGTACTTC
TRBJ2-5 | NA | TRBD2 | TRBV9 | CASSQYVAGGQLAQYF | TGTGCCAGCAGCCAATATGTAGCGGGGGGCCAATTGGCCCAGTACTTC
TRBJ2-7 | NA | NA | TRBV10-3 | CAAQGSYEQYF | TGTGCCGCCCAGGGTTCCTACGAGCAGTACTTC
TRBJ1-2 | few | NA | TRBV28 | CASSPDARIYGYTF | TGTGCCAGCAGCCCCGATGCCAGGATCTATGGCTACACCTTC
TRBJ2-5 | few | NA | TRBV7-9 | CASSPSVTWETQYF | TGTGCCAGCAGCCCCTCGGTGACGTGGGAGACCCAGTACTTC
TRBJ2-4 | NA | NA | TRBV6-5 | CASSSGEAGKNIQYF | TGTGCCAGCAGTTCCGGCGAAGCGGGCAAAAACATTCAGTACTTC
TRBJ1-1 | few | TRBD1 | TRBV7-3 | CASSVDRGDEAFF | TGTGCCAGCAGCGTCGACAGGGGGGATGAAGCTTTCTTT
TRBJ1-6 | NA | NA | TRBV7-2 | CASGSDWENSPLHF | TGTGCCAGCGGATCTGATTGGGAGAATTCACCCCTCCACTTT
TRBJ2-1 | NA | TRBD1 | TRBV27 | CASSLLRQGAYNEQFF | TGTGCCAGCAGTCTTCTTCGACAGGGGGCCTACAATGAGCAGTTCTTC
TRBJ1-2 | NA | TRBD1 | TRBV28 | CASRAPTGGGYGYTF | TGTGCCAGCAGGGCGCCGACAGGGGGGGGCTATGGCTACACCTTC
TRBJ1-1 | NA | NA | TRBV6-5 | CASRHLGGGDTEAFF | TGTGCCAGCAGACACCTGGGGGGTGGAGACACTGAAGCTTTCTTT
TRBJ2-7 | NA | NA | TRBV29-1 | CSVISQNEQYF | TGCAGCGTTATTTCTCAGAACGAGCAGTACTTC
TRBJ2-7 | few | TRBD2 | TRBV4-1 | CASSQDPAGRRYF | TGCGCCAGCAGCCAAGATCCAGCGGGGCGCCGATACTTC
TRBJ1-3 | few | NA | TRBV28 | CASSLTRGNTIYF | TGTGCCAGCAGTTTAACAAGGGGAAACACCATATATTTT
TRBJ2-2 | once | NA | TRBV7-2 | CASSGGAGGELFF | TGTGCCAGCAGCGGGGGGGCCGGCGGGGAGCTGTTTTTT
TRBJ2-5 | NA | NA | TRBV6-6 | CASSWKETQYF | TGTGCCAGCAGTTGGAAAGAGACCCAGTACTTC
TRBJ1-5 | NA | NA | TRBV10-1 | CASASGKRNQPQHF | TGCGCCAGCGCTTCAGGGAAGAGGAATCAGCCCCAGCATTTT
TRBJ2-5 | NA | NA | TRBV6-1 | CASSATRPQETQYF | TGTGCCAGCAGTGCGACTAGACCTCAAGAGACCCAGTACTTC
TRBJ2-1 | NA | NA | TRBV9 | CASSPRGAGVEQFF | TGTGCCAGCAGCCCTAGGGGGGCGGGGGTTGAGCAGTTCTTC
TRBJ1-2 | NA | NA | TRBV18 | CASSGAAYGYTF | TGTGCCAGCTCAGGGGCAGCCTATGGCTACACCTTC
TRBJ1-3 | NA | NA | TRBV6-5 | CASSRGVTGNTIYF | TGTGCCAGCAGTAGGGGGGTGACTGGAAACACCATATATTTT
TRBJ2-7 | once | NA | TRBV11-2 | CASSLGDLREQYF | TGTGCCAGCAGCTTAGGGGACTTGAGGGAGCAGTACTTC
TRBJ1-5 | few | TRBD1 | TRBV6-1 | CATWWGQTSNQPQHF | TGTGCCACCTGGTGGGGACAGACAAGCAATCAGCCCCAGCATTTT
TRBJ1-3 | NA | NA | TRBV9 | CASSPQVIDGNTIYF | TGTGCCAGCAGTCCTCAGGTTATCGATGGAAACACCATATATTTT
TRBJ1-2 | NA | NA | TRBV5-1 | CASSSDGGYGYTF | TGCGCCAGCAGCTCCGATGGTGGCTATGGCTACACCTTC
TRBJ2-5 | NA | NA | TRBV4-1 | CASSRFPVGDIQETQYF | TGCGCCAGCAGCCGATTCCCCGTGGGGGATATCCAAGAGACCCAGTACTTC
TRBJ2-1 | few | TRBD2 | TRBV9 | CASSVWTGGPYNEQFF | TGTGCCAGCAGCGTTTGGACGGGGGGGCCCTACAATGAGCAGTTCTTC
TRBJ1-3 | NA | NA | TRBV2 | CASSLGRSSSGNTIYF | TGTGCCAGCAGCTTAGGACGATCGAGCTCTGGAAACACCATATATTTT
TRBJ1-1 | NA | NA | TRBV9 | CASSPLLGFTEAFF | TGTGCCAGCAGCCCCCTTTTAGGTTTCACTGAAGCTTTCTTT
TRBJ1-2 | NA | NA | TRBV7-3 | CASSLRVGMGGGYTF | TGTGCCAGCAGCTTGCGGGTAGGGATGGGCGGTGGCTACACCTTC
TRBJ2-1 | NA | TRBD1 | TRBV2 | CASSIGQGARNEQFF | TGTGCCAGCAGCATAGGACAGGGGGCTAGGAATGAGCAGTTCTTC
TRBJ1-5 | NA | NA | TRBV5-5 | CASSREGGSNHQPQHF | TGTGCCAGCAGCCGCGAGGGGGGATCGAATCATCAGCCCCAGCATTTT
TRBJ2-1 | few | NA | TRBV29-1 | CSTVTSSYNEQFF | TGCAGCACGGTCACGTCTTCCTACAATGAGCAGTTCTTC
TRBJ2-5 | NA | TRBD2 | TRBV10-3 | CAISDPSGEGETQYF | TGTGCCATCAGTGACCCTAGCGGGGAGGGGGAGACCCAGTACTTC
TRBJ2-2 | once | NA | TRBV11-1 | CASSSRMGHYTGELFF | TGTGCCAGCAGCTCGCGAATGGGACATTACACCGGGGAGCTGTTTTTT
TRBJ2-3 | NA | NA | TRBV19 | CASSNRDYWDTQYF | TGTGCCAGTAGTAACAGGGACTATTGGGATACGCAGTATTTT
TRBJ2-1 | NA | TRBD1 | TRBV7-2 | CASSFPGQGVESYNEQFF | TGTGCCAGCAGCTTTCCGGGACAGGGAGTAGAATCTTACAATGAGCAGTTCTTC
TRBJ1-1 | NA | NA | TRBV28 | CASCGGNQMNTEAFF | TGTGCCAGCTGTGGAGGAAATCAAATGAACACTGAAGCTTTCTTT
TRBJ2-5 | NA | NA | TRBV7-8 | CASSLSARVQQETQYF | TGTGCCAGCAGCTTAAGTGCCAGGGTGCAGCAAGAGACCCAGTACTTC
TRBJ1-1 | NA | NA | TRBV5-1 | CASSLGGNTEAFF | TGCGCCAGCAGCTTGGGAGGGAACACTGAAGCTTTCTTT
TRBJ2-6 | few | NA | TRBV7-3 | CASRAGTDSSGANVLTF | TGTGCCAGCAGAGCCGGGACGGACAGCTCTGGGGCCAACGTCCTGACTTTC
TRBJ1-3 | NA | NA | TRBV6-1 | CASSDNGNTIYF | TGTGCCAGCAGTGATAATGGGAACACCATATATTTT
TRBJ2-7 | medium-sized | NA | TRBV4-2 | CASSQDGQSYEQYF | TGTGCCAGCAGCCAAGATGGCCAGTCCTACGAGCAGTACTTC
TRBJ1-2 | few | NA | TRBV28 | CASSFRWTNYGYTF | TGTGCCAGCAGTTTCAGGTGGACTAACTATGGCTACACCTTC
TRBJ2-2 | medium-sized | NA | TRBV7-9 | CASSFTDRNTGELFF | TGTGCCAGCAGCTTTACGGACCGGAACACCGGGGAGCTGTTTTTT
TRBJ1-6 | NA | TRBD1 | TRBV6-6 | CASSSTGGSSPLHF | TGTGCCAGCAGTTCGACAGGGGGCAGTTCACCCCTCCACTTT
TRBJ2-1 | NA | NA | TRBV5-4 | CASSLEVGGHNEQFF | TGTGCCAGCAGCTTGGAAGTGGGGGGGCACAATGAGCAGTTCTTC
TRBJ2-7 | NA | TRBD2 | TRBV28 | CASSSPQTSGGIYEQYF | TGTGCCAGCAGTTCCCCCCAAACTAGCGGGGGGATCTACGAGCAGTACTTC